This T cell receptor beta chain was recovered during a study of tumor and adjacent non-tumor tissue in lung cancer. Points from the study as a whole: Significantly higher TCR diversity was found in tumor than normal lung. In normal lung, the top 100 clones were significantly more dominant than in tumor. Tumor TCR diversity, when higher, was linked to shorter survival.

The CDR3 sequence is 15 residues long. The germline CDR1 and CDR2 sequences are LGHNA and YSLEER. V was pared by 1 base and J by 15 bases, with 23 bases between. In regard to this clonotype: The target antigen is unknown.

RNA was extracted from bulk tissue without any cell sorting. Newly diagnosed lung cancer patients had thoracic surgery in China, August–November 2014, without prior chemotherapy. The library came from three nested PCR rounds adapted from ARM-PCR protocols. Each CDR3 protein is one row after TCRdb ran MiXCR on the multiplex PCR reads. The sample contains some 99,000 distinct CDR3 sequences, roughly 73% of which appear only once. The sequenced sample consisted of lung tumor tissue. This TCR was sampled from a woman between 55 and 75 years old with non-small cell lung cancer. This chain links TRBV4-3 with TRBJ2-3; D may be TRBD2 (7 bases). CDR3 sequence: CASSQVGGLTDTHYF. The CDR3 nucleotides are TGCGCCAGCAGCCAAGTGGGGGGGCTCACAGATACACATTATTTT.